These T cell receptor beta chains were read from a single sample in a study of T cells in Graves' hyperthyroidism and ophthalmopathy. TCRdb analysed the multiplex PCR reads with MiXCR anew, one entry per CDR3 protein. The table lists roughly 380,000 distinct CDR3 sequences, 12% to 15% of them singletons. Sequenced sample: blood. These receptor sequences come from a woman under 30 with Graves' hyperthyroidism. CDR3s include the opening cysteine and the closing phenylalanine or tryptophan. D genes are given only for firm matches. Where a row states a size, it is once, few, many or the class of an expanded clone; other rows omit it.

abundance,d_gene,j_gene,v_gene,CDR3aa,CDR3nt
many,-,TRBJ2-1,TRBV28,CASSSGNYNEQFF,TGTGCCAGCAGCTCCGGGAACTACAATGAGCAGTTCTTC
-,TRBD1,TRBJ1-1,TRBV19,CASTKQGARQSAFF,TGTGCCAGTACTAAACAGGGGGCGCGTCAAAGTGCTTTCTTT
-,-,TRBJ1-5,TRBV12-3/TRBV12-4,CASSTIDRPNQPQHF,TGTGCCAGCAGTACGATCGACAGGCCCAATCAGCCCCAGCATTTT
few,-,TRBJ1-5,TRBV20-1,CSARGGESNQPQHF,TGCAGTGCTAGAGGGGGCGAGAGCAATCAGCCCCAGCATTTT
many,TRBD1,TRBJ1-2,TRBV5-1,CASSWDRGSGYTF,TGCGCCAGCAGCTGGGACAGGGGAAGTGGCTACACCTTC
-,-,TRBJ2-3,TRBV10-3,CAISPYGADTQYF,TGTGCCATTAGCCCCTACGGGGCAGATACGCAGTATTTT
-,TRBD1,TRBJ1-5,TRBV27,CASSLKTGGPGMGNQPQHF,TGTGCCAGCAGTTTAAAGACAGGGGGCCCCGGTATGGGCAATCAGCCCCAGCATTTT
many,TRBD2,TRBJ2-1,TRBV11-2,CASSPRGWLAGGEQFF,TGTGCCAGCAGCCCAAGGGGCTGGCTAGCGGGCGGGGAGCAGTTCTTC
-,-,TRBJ2-7,TRBV18,CASSPMVSYEQYF,TGTGCCAGCTCACCCATGGTCTCCTACGAGCAGTACTTC
few,TRBD1,TRBJ1-6,TRBV27,CASSYRGGSPLHF,TGTGCCAGCAGTTACAGGGGTGGCTCACCCCTCCACTTT
-,-,TRBJ1-1,TRBV7-9,CASSISQGRLSTEAFF,TGTGCCAGCAGCATTTCACAGGGAAGGTTGAGCACTGAAGCTTTCTTT
many,TRBD1,TRBJ1-2,TRBV4-3,CASSQFRTGTGFYGYTF,TGCGCCAGCAGCCAATTCCGAACCGGGACAGGGTTCTATGGCTACACCTTC
-,TRBD2,TRBJ2-7,TRBV19,CASSGRSSGGYSYEQYF,TGTGCCAGTAGTGGCCGTTCGTCGGGAGGGTATTCCTACGAGCAGTACTTC
many,TRBD2,TRBJ2-1,TRBV18,CASSPRGLAGGNEQFF,TGTGCCAGCTCACCACGGGGACTAGCGGGAGGAAATGAGCAGTTCTTC
many,TRBD2,TRBJ2-3,TRBV30,CAWHDLAGGGTDTQYF,TGTGCCTGGCACGACCTAGCGGGAGGTGGCACAGATACGCAGTATTTT
many,-,TRBJ2-1,TRBV7-8,CASSLAGTSSYNEQFF,TGTGCCAGCAGCTTAGCGGGTACTAGCTCCTACAATGAGCAGTTCTTC
many,-,TRBJ1-5,TRBV28,CASRMSLGGGGQPQHF,TGTGCCAGCAGGATGTCCTTAGGGGGAGGAGGGCAGCCCCAGCATTTT
-,TRBD2,TRBJ2-7,TRBV6-2/TRBV6-3,CASSYNPSGTYEQYF,TGTGCCAGCAGTTATAATCCTAGCGGGACCTACGAGCAGTACTTC
many,TRBD2,TRBJ2-1,TRBV20-1,CSGLSGSSDNEQFF,TGCAGTGGACTAAGCGGGAGTTCGGACAATGAGCAGTTCTTC
few,TRBD1,TRBJ2-1,TRBV28,CASSLGTGVFNEQFF,TGTGCCAGCAGTTTAGGGACAGGGGTCTTCAATGAGCAGTTCTTC
once,TRBD2,TRBJ2-5,TRBV7-9,CASSPNLPLSGNHQETQYF,TGTGCCAGCAGCCCCAACCTTCCTTTGAGCGGGAATCACCAAGAGACCCAGTACTTC
many,-,TRBJ1-2,TRBV7-9,CASSLDSRYGYTF,TGTGCCAGCAGCTTAGACAGTCGGTATGGCTACACCTTC
many,-,TRBJ2-7,TRBV28,CASSPLGKQYF,TGTGCCAGCAGTCCTTTAGGGAAGCAGTACTTC
-,-,TRBJ2-2,TRBV28,CASKGGLGDTGELFF,TGTGCCAGCAAAGGAGGTCTAGGGGACACCGGGGAGCTGTTTTTT
many,-,TRBJ1-3,TRBV12-3/TRBV12-4,CASSLTGNTIYF,TGTGCCAGCAGTTTAACAGGAAACACCATATATTTT
many,TRBD1,TRBJ2-7,TRBV5-1,CASRGTGGPYEQYF,TGCGCCAGCAGGGGGACAGGGGGGCCCTACGAGCAGTACTTT
few,TRBD2,TRBJ2-7,TRBV19,CAELLRLGLAAAYEQYF,TGTGCCGAGCTTCTAAGGCTGGGTCTAGCGGCCGCCTACGAGCAGTACTTC
few,-,TRBJ1-2,TRBV10-2,CASSDGVLGYGYTF,TGCGCCAGCAGTGACGGTGTTCTCGGCTATGGCTACACCTTC
-,-,TRBJ1-1,TRBV27,CASSGGTIGTEAFF,TGTGCCAGCAGTGGTGGAACGATTGGAACTGAAGCTTTCTTT
-,-,TRBJ1-1,TRBV5-4,CASSFWWGVRPKMNTEAFF,TGTGCCAGCAGCTTCTGGTGGGGGGTAAGACCAAAGATGAACACTGAAGCTTTCTTT
-,TRBD1,TRBJ1-6,TRBV28,CASSTTGAGSPLHF,TGTGCCAGCAGCACTACAGGGGCAGGTTCACCCCTCCACTTT
many,-,TRBJ2-1,TRBV29-1,CSVRSSYNEQFF,TGCAGCGTTCGGAGCAGCTACAATGAGCAGTTCTTC
many,TRBD1,TRBJ1-4,TRBV30,CAWSGLGDRGAEKLFF,TGTGCCTGGAGTGGCCTAGGGGACAGGGGCGCTGAAAAACTGTTTTTT
-,-,TRBJ2-7,TRBV6-2/TRBV6-3,CASSYSKHKLAHHSYEQYF,TGTGCCAGCAGTTACTCGAAACACAAACTAGCCCATCATTCCTACGAGCAGTACTTC
many,-,TRBJ1-5,TRBV6-5,CASSYSNSQGDPQPQHF,TGTGCCAGCAGTTACTCGAATTCACAGGGAGATCCTCAGCCCCAGCATTTT
few,-,TRBJ1-5,TRBV7-6,CASSQPTGGPQHF,TGTGCCAGCAGTCAACCCACGGGGGGGCCCCAGCATTTT
-,TRBD1,TRBJ1-5,TRBV11-3,CASSLFRWWGDRLNQPQHF,TGTGCCAGCAGCTTATTTCGTTGGTGGGGGGACAGGCTCAATCAGCCCCAGCATTTT
-,TRBD1,TRBJ1-5,TRBV30,CAWSDSRGLGNQPQHF,TGTGCCTGGAGCGACTCCAGGGGGCTAGGCAATCAGCCCCAGCATTTT
-,TRBD2,TRBJ2-3,TRBV6-6,CASSYSPLAGGTSTDTQYF,TGTGCCAGCAGTTACTCTCCCCTAGCGGGAGGAACTAGCACAGATACGCAGTATTTT
few,TRBD1,TRBJ1-1,TRBV30,CAWSHDRANTEAFF,TGTGCCTGGAGTCATGACAGGGCGAACACTGAAGCTTTCTTT
many,TRBD2,TRBJ2-1,TRBV11-2,CASSLASGRINEQFF,TGTGCCAGCAGCTTGGCTAGCGGGAGGATTAACGAGCAGTTCTTC
many,-,TRBJ2-1,TRBV20-1,CSARAPGRVGNEQFF,TGCAGTGCTAGAGCCCCGGGACGGGTTGGTAATGAGCAGTTCTTC
-,-,TRBJ1-1,TRBV7-8,CASILGTLNTEAFF,TGTGCCAGCATCTTGGGGACTTTGAACACTGAAGCTTTCTTT
many,-,TRBJ1-1,TRBV6-1,CASSEKYEAFF,TGTGCCAGCAGTGAAAAATACGAAGCTTTCTTT
-,-,TRBJ1-2,TRBV20-1,CSATRDPNSYGYTF,TGCAGTGCTACCCGGGACCCCAACTCCTATGGCTACACCTTC
many,-,TRBJ1-2,TRBV20-1,CSANDYGYTF,TGCAGTGCTAATGACTATGGCTACACCTTC
many,TRBD1,TRBJ1-5,TRBV13,CASSLGTGDGIIQPQHF,TGTGCCAGCAGCCTCGGGACAGGGGATGGTATCATTCAGCCCCAGCATTTT
-,-,TRBJ1-1,TRBV7-2,CASSLEPDGRTEAFF,TGTGCCAGCAGCTTAGAACCGGACGGGCGAACTGAAGCTTTCTTT
many,-,TRBJ1-1,TRBV11-1,CASSLQGFTEAFF,TGTGCCAGCAGCTTGCAGGGTTTCACTGAAGCTTTCTTT
many,-,TRBJ1-1,TRBV5-1,CASSFLQGHESTEAFF,TGCGCCAGCAGCTTCTTACAGGGCCACGAGAGCACTGAAGCTTTCTTT
many,-,TRBJ2-5,TRBV28,CASTDREQETQYF,TGTGCCAGCACCGACCGGGAACAAGAGACCCAGTACTTC
-,TRBD2,TRBJ2-2,TRBV11-2,CASSRRRTSQNTGELFF,TGTGCCAGCAGCAGACGGCGGACTAGCCAAAACACCGGGGAGCTGTTTTTT
many,TRBD1,TRBJ1-5,TRBV15,CATSRDLGTGDNQPQHF,TGTGCCACCAGCAGAGATCTCGGGACAGGGGACAATCAGCCCCAGCATTTT
few,-,TRBJ1-5,TRBV6-2/TRBV6-3,CASRSTRGGGQPQHF,TGTGCCAGCAGATCCACACGGGGAGGTGGGCAGCCCCAGCATTTT
-,-,TRBJ2-5,TRBV10-2,CASKYQETQYF,TGCGCCAGCAAGTACCAAGAGACCCAGTACTTC
-,TRBD2,TRBJ2-7,TRBV19,CASSSQPSGRGYEQYF,TGTGCCAGTAGCAGTCAACCTAGCGGGAGGGGGTACGAGCAGTACTTC
-,TRBD2,TRBJ2-1,TRBV7-9,CASSSRTSGRYNEQFF,TGTGCCAGCAGCTCCCGGACTAGCGGACGATACAATGAGCAGTTCTTC
many,-,TRBJ1-6,TRBV6-1,CASSFRDVPRGRSYNSPLHF,TGTGCCAGCAGTTTCCGGGACGTACCACGGGGACGATCCTATAATTCACCCCTCCACTTT
many,TRBD1,TRBJ2-1,TRBV20-1,CSASDRAANEQFF,TGCAGTGCTAGTGACAGGGCTGCTAATGAGCAGTTCTTC